The rows below give T cell receptor beta chains drawn from one sample of a study of T cell responses to AZD1222 COVID-19 vaccine. Assay used: immunoSEQ multiplex PCR; TCRdb lists only in-frame clones, some missing. The sample lists some 150,000 clones, approximately 92% seen once, with around 3.1% in the top ten. The source was peripheral blood, collected 28 days after the second AZD1222 dose. These receptor sequences come from an adult who received the AZD1222 COVID-19 vaccine. Both conserved end residues are part of each CDR3. Each record gives: V gene, J gene, D gene, clone size, CDR3 DNA, CDR3 protein. The D gene is left open where the match is weak. Clone size is stated in some rows and not others, as once, few, many or a class when expanded.

v_gene: TRBV6-2/TRBV6-3; j_gene: TRBJ1-2; d_gene: NA; abundance: NA; CDR3nt: TGTGCCAGCAGTTACTCCTACGGGACTGGCTACACCTTC; CDR3aa: CASSYSYGTGYTF
v_gene: TRBV15; j_gene: TRBJ1-6; d_gene: TRBD1; abundance: once; CDR3nt: TGTGCCACCAGCAGGGCCGGGACAGGGGCCTCACCCCTCCACTTT; CDR3aa: CATSRAGTGASPLHF
v_gene: TRBV7-2; j_gene: TRBJ2-2; d_gene: NA; abundance: NA; CDR3nt: TGTGCCAGCAGCTTACATAACAGGGCGAACACCGGGGAGCTGTTTTTT; CDR3aa: CASSLHNRANTGELFF
v_gene: TRBV15; j_gene: TRBJ1-4; d_gene: NA; abundance: few; CDR3nt: TGTGCCACCAGCAGACTCTTAGGGGGTGAAGAAAAACTGTTTTTT; CDR3aa: CATSRLLGGEEKLFF
v_gene: TRBV5-4; j_gene: TRBJ1-2; d_gene: TRBD1; abundance: NA; CDR3nt: TGTGCCAGCAGCCCGCCGGACAGGGGGGCCTATGGCTACACCTTC; CDR3aa: CASSPPDRGAYGYTF
v_gene: TRBV3-1/TRBV3-2; j_gene: TRBJ1-6; d_gene: NA; abundance: NA; CDR3nt: TGTGCCAGCAGCTCGGGCCCCTTTATCTCCTATAATTCACCCCTCCACTTT; CDR3aa: CASSSGPFISYNSPLHF
v_gene: TRBV29-1; j_gene: TRBJ1-2; d_gene: TRBD1; abundance: NA; CDR3nt: TGCAGCGTTGAAGGGGACAGCAACTATGGCTACACCTTC; CDR3aa: CSVEGDSNYGYTF
v_gene: TRBV19; j_gene: TRBJ2-6; d_gene: NA; abundance: NA; CDR3nt: TGTGCCAGTACCCCCTCCTCCCGCGGGGATCCAAGCTCTGGGGCCAACGTCCTGACTTTC; CDR3aa: CASTPSSRGDPSSGANVLTF
v_gene: TRBV10-3; j_gene: TRBJ1-3; d_gene: NA; abundance: NA; CDR3nt: TGTGCCGCCCGTCCGGCGGGGAACTCTGGAAACACCATATATTTT; CDR3aa: CAARPAGNSGNTIYF
v_gene: TRBV5-5; j_gene: TRBJ2-7; d_gene: NA; abundance: NA; CDR3nt: TGTGCCAGCAGCCGTTTCTCCTACGAGCAGTACTTC; CDR3aa: CASSRFSYEQYF
v_gene: TRBV5-6; j_gene: TRBJ2-7; d_gene: TRBD1; abundance: NA; CDR3nt: TGTGCCAGCACCTACCGACAGGGCCGAGGCGAGCAGTACTTC; CDR3aa: CASTYRQGRGEQYF
v_gene: TRBV11-1; j_gene: TRBJ2-1; d_gene: NA; abundance: NA; CDR3nt: TGTGCCAGCAGCTTATTGGGACGAACGTCATACAATGAGCAGTTCTTC; CDR3aa: CASSLLGRTSYNEQFF
v_gene: TRBV24-1; j_gene: TRBJ1-5; d_gene: NA; abundance: NA; CDR3nt: TGTGCCACCAGTGAAACAGGGTGGAATCAGCCCCAGCATTTT; CDR3aa: CATSETGWNQPQHF
v_gene: TRBV19; j_gene: TRBJ2-5; d_gene: TRBD2; abundance: NA; CDR3nt: TGTGCCAGTAGTATAGTAGTAGCGGGAGGGCCCGTCCAAGAGACCCAGTACTTC; CDR3aa: CASSIVVAGGPVQETQYF
v_gene: TRBV5-4; j_gene: TRBJ2-5; d_gene: NA; abundance: NA; CDR3nt: TGTGCCAGCAGCTTGGATCTGTACCAAGAGACCCAGTACTTC; CDR3aa: CASSLDLYQETQYF
v_gene: TRBV7-9; j_gene: TRBJ1-6; d_gene: NA; abundance: NA; CDR3nt: TGTGCCAGCAAAGGGCAAGATTATAATTCACCCCTCCACTTT; CDR3aa: CASKGQDYNSPLHF
v_gene: TRBV19; j_gene: TRBJ2-3; d_gene: TRBD2; abundance: NA; CDR3nt: TGTGCCAGTAACCCTGGACTAGCGGTCCAAGGTACGCAGTATTTT; CDR3aa: CASNPGLAVQGTQYF
v_gene: TRBV2; j_gene: TRBJ1-1; d_gene: TRBD1; abundance: NA; CDR3nt: TGTGCCGCCCCACAGGGGACTGAAGCTTTCTTT; CDR3aa: CAAPQGTEAFF
v_gene: TRBV6-5; j_gene: TRBJ1-4; d_gene: NA; abundance: NA; CDR3nt: TGTGCCAGCAGTCGAGCCCGGGACACTGAAAAACTGTTTTTT; CDR3aa: CASSRARDTEKLFF
v_gene: TRBV10-2; j_gene: TRBJ1-2; d_gene: NA; abundance: NA; CDR3nt: TGCGCCTGTCGGCGGGACGGGTATGGCTACACCTTC; CDR3aa: CACRRDGYGYTF
v_gene: TRBV3-1/TRBV3-2; j_gene: TRBJ1-1; d_gene: NA; abundance: NA; CDR3nt: TGTGCCAGCAGCCAAGTCTCGAAGGGTGAAGCTTTCTTT; CDR3aa: CASSQVSKGEAFF
v_gene: TRBV29-1; j_gene: TRBJ2-3; d_gene: NA; abundance: NA; CDR3nt: TGCAGCGTTGAGGGGACTGGGGGCACAGATACGCAGTATTTT; CDR3aa: CSVEGTGGTDTQYF
v_gene: TRBV2; j_gene: TRBJ2-3; d_gene: TRBD2; abundance: NA; CDR3nt: TGTGCCAGCAGTCATATGAGTCGGGGGGGCACTTCAGATACGCAGTATTTT; CDR3aa: CASSHMSRGGTSDTQYF
v_gene: TRBV4-2; j_gene: TRBJ2-1; d_gene: NA; abundance: NA; CDR3nt: TGTGCCAGCAGCCAAGAGACTAGGAAACACAATGAGCAGTTCTTC; CDR3aa: CASSQETRKHNEQFF
v_gene: TRBV9; j_gene: TRBJ2-7; d_gene: NA; abundance: NA; CDR3nt: TGTGCCAGCAGCGGGCAGGGGAGGTACGAGCAGTACTTC; CDR3aa: CASSGQGRYEQYF
v_gene: TRBV25-1; j_gene: TRBJ1-2; d_gene: NA; abundance: NA; CDR3nt: TGTGCCAGCTCCGGGGCCTATGGCTACACCTTC; CDR3aa: CASSGAYGYTF
v_gene: TRBV28; j_gene: TRBJ1-2; d_gene: NA; abundance: NA; CDR3nt: TGTGCCAGCAGTTTAACCTATGGCTACACCTTC; CDR3aa: CASSLTYGYTF